This TCR beta chain emerged from a study of blood T cell repertoires in COVID-19. Repertoires were generated with immunoSEQ multiplex PCR, while TCRdb's copy carries only in-frame clones and drops some. Of 330,000 or so clones listed, 88% are singletons. In this sample, this clone turned up once. Germline V gene data show CDR1 as LNHDA and CDR2 as SQIVND (reference sequence). The J segment lost 7 bases and the V segment lost 6 bases, leaving 10 bases of the junction unmatched. The CDR3 sequence is 14 residues long. The sequence was collected from a woman aged 25 to 39 who had been exposed to COVID-19. The chain combines TRBV19 with TRBJ2-7; TRBD1 aligns across 9 bases. The sequenced material came from PBMCs or T cells enriched from blood (not recorded which). CDR3 bases: TGTGCCAGTAGAAATGGACAGGGGCTGGGGGAGCAGTACTTC. Its protein product is CASRNGQGLGEQYF.